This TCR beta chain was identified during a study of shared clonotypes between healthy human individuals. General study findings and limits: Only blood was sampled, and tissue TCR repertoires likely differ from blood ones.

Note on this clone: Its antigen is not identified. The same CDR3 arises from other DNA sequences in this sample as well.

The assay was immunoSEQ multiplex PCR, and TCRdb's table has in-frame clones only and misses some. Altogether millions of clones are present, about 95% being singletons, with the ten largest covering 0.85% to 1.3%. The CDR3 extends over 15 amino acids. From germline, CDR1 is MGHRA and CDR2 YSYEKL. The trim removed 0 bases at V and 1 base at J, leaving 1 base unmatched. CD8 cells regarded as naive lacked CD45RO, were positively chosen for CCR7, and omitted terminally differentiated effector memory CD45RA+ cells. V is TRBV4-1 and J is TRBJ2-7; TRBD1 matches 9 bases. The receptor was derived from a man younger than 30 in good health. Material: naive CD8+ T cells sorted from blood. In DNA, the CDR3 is TGCGCCAGCAGCCAAGAAGGGACAGGGTCCTACGAGCAGTACTTC. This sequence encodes CASSQEGTGSYEQYF.